The present TCR beta chain was sequenced within a study of blood T cell repertoires in COVID-19. Study summary: Whether acute or convalescent, the COVID-19 samples came from the United States, Italy and Spain. Sources were T cells, B-cell-depleted T cells, or PBMCs; the material itself was cDNA or gDNA.

The table came from immunoSEQ multiplex PCR; TCRdb's copy has only in-frame clones and leaves some out. The sample consists of about 83,000 clones, 85% to 90% of them appearing once. The sample was peripheral blood. The source of this sequence is an elderly man with active or convalescent COVID-19.

In DNA form, the CDR3 reads TGTGCCAGCAGTTCCGCGGACAGGAGCCTTTATCAGCCCCAGCATTTT. Translation: CASSSADRSLYQPQHF. The chain carries TRBV28 and TRBJ1-5, with 7 bases identical to TRBD1. The V and J ends lost 4 bases and 5 bases, in that order; junction bases with no gene match: 11. CDR3 length: 16 residues. Germline V CDR1 and CDR2: MDHEN, SYDVKM.